A selection of T cell receptor beta chains follows, all from one sample in a study of shared clonotypes between healthy human individuals. The protocol was immunoSEQ multiplex PCR, while the TCRdb copy is restricted to in-frame clones and leaves out a portion. This table holds fewer than 2.5 million clones, 93% found once. Specimen: naive CD4+ T cells from PBMCs. The receptors were gathered from a man younger than 30 in good health. Some clones in this sample may be carry-over from other donors' samples. The CDR3 runs from the conserved cysteine through the conserved F or W. D genes are given only for firm matches. Clone size is given for some rows only: seen once, a few or many times, or a class if the clone is expanded.

cdr3_aa | cdr3_nt | j_call | v_call | clone_size | d_call
CASSIGTTSSYNEQFF | TGTGCCAGCAGCATCGGGACTACCTCCTCCTACAATGAGCAGTTCTTC | TRBJ2-1 | TRBV5-4 | NA | TRBD2
CASSSDSKVNEQFF | TGTGCCAGCAGCTCGGACAGCAAGGTCAATGAGCAGTTCTTC | TRBJ2-1 | TRBV25-1 | NA | NA
CASSVDRNTGELFF | TGTGCCAGCAGCGTGGACCGAAACACCGGGGAGCTGTTTTTT | TRBJ2-2 | TRBV7-3 | few | NA
CASSFRDRANTEAFF | TGTGCCAGCAGCTTTAGGGACAGAGCGAACACTGAAGCTTTCTTT | TRBJ1-1 | TRBV7-2 | NA | TRBD1
CASSIPNRAGTDTQYF | TGTGCCAGTAGTATACCTAACAGGGCGGGGACAGATACGCAGTATTTT | TRBJ2-3 | TRBV19 | NA | NA
CASRVKTGVTEAFF | TGTGCCAGCAGAGTTAAGACAGGGGTCACTGAAGCTTTCTTT | TRBJ1-1 | TRBV6-1 | NA | TRBD1
CASSLSPLYGYTF | TGTGCCAGCAGCTTATCCCCGCTCTATGGCTACACCTTC | TRBJ1-2 | TRBV7-2 | NA | NA
CASRRGRTNEKLFF | TGTGCCAGCAGGAGGGGACGGACTAATGAAAAACTGTTTTTT | TRBJ1-4 | TRBV2 | NA | NA
CASSLRQGAGAFF | TGTGCCAGCAGCTTAAGACAGGGGGCAGGGGCTTTCTTT | TRBJ1-1 | TRBV7-3 | NA | TRBD1
CASSPDRRVDNEQFF | TGTGCCAGCAGCCCCGACCGTCGGGTAGACAATGAGCAGTTCTTC | TRBJ2-1 | TRBV11-2 | NA | NA
CASSMEGTLYNEQFF | TGTGCCAGTAGTATGGAGGGGACCCTCTACAATGAGCAGTTCTTC | TRBJ2-1 | TRBV19 | NA | NA
CASSEGILGRATFYEQYF | TGTGCCAGCAGTGAAGGAATCTTGGGTAGGGCTACATTCTACGAGCAGTACTTC | TRBJ2-7 | TRBV6-1 | NA | NA
CASSHGQDNEQFF | TGTGCCAGCAGCCACGGACAGGACAATGAGCAGTTCTTC | TRBJ2-1 | TRBV7-3 | NA | TRBD1
CASSEVVRGTGELFF | TGTGCCAGCAGTGAAGTCGTGCGCGGCACCGGGGAGCTGTTTTTT | TRBJ2-2 | TRBV2 | NA | NA
CASSTGFGSQYF | TGTGCCAGTAGTACAGGGTTTGGATCCCAGTACTTC | TRBJ2-5 | TRBV19 | NA | NA
CASSPRRDTPETQYF | TGTGCCAGCAGCCCACGCCGGGACACCCCGGAGACCCAGTACTTC | TRBJ2-5 | TRBV14 | NA | NA
CASSLETGTNTGELFF | TGCGCCAGCAGCTTGGAAACAGGGACGAACACCGGGGAGCTGTTTTTT | TRBJ2-2 | TRBV5-1 | NA | NA
CASGMEGAKNIQYF | TGTGCCAGCGGGATGGAGGGAGCCAAAAACATTCAGTACTTC | TRBJ2-4 | TRBV6-6 | NA | NA
CASSLLRGETYEQYF | TGTGCCAGCAGCTTGCTCAGGGGTGAGACCTACGAGCAGTACTTC | TRBJ2-7 | TRBV5-6 | NA | NA
CASSATGGSDEQYF | TGCGCCAGCAGCGCGACAGGGGGGTCGGACGAGCAGTACTTC | TRBJ2-7 | TRBV5-1 | NA | TRBD1
CASQYGGSSGNTIYF | TGTGCCAGCCAGTACGGGGGCTCCTCTGGAAACACCATATATTTT | TRBJ1-3 | TRBV5-8 | NA | NA
CASSQGPTTGGTDTQYF | TGCGCCAGCAGCCAAGGCCCGACTACAGGGGGAACAGATACGCAGTATTTT | TRBJ2-3 | TRBV4-1 | NA | TRBD1
CATSSDRDSTTGVVYNEQFF | TGTGCCACCAGCAGTGATCGGGACAGCACGACGGGAGTGGTCTACAATGAGCAGTTCTTC | TRBJ2-1 | TRBV15 | NA | NA
CASSRGGGRYYGYTF | TGTGCCAGCAGCCGCGGGGGAGGGAGATACTATGGCTACACCTTC | TRBJ1-2 | TRBV9 | NA | NA
CASSLGGNYGYTF | TGCGCCAGCAGCTTAGGTGGGAACTATGGCTACACCTTC | TRBJ1-2 | TRBV5-1 | NA | NA
CAMGAVEKLFF | TGTGCCATGGGGGCAGTCGAAAAACTGTTTTTT | TRBJ1-4 | TRBV11-3 | once | NA
CASSVASAGGPHEQFF | TGTGCCAGCAGCGTAGCTTCGGCGGGAGGCCCCCATGAGCAGTTCTTC | TRBJ2-1 | TRBV9 | NA | TRBD2